This T cell receptor beta chain was documented in a study of cytomegalovirus exposure and HLA in healthy donors. Study details: HLA-typed donors were the source of about 85 million unique TCRs held in an early data release.

This CDR3 has 15 amino acids. V lost 4 bases to trimming and J lost 7 bases; unmatched junction nucleotides: 9. In germline, CDR1 is SGHRS, CDR2 YFSETQ. For this clone: Its antigen is currently unknown.

PCR primers comprised 60 Vbeta and 13 Jbeta primers. Using immunoSEQ multiplex PCR, the repertoire was profiled, and TCRdb retains in-frame clones only, with some absent. Among about 150,000 clones listed, approximately 9% were seen once. Study-level results: Donors were assumed by presence/absence analyses to have roughly uniform sequencing depth. Segments of the TCR beta V type were, in most cases, productive about 87% or about 30% of the time in an earlier analysis. Altogether, 150 to 200 TCR beta chains were recorded as cytomegalovirus-associated.

The sequenced sample was PBMCs. This TCR derives from a male donor in good health and CMV-seronegative. The chain carries TRBV5-1 and TRBJ2-1; 9 bases map to TRBD1. The CDR3 region has the DNA TGCGCCAGCAGCCGACAGGGGGGGCCGGGGAATGAGCAGTTCTTC. It translates to CASSRQGGPGNEQFF.